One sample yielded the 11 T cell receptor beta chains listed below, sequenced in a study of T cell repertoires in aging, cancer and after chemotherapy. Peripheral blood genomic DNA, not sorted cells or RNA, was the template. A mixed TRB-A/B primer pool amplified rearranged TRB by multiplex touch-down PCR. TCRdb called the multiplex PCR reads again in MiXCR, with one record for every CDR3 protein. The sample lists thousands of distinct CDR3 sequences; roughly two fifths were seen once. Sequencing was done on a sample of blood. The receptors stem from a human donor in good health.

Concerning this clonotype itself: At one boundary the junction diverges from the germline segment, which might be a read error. CDR3 sequence: CASSYDGQGAYEKYF. CDR3 DNA sequence: TGTGCCAGCAGTTACGACGGACAGGGGGCCTACGAGAAGTACTTC. This chain uses TRBV10-3 with TRBJ2-7; 11 bases map to TRBD1. The CDR3 has 15 residues. Germline V gives CDR1 ENHRY, CDR2 SYGVKD.

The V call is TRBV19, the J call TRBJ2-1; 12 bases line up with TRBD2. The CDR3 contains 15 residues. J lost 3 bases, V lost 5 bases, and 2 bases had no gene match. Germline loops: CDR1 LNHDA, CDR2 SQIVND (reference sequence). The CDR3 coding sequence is TGTGCCAGTAGTCTGACTAGCGGGGGCTACAATGAGCAGTTCTTC. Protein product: CASSLTSGGYNEQFF. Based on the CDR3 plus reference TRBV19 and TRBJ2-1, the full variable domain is DGGITQSPKYLFRKEGQNVTLSCEQNLNHDAMYWYRQDPGQGLRLIYYSQIVNDFQKGDIAEGYSVSREKKESFPLTVTSAQKNPTAFYLCASSLTSGGYNEQFFGPGTRLTVL.

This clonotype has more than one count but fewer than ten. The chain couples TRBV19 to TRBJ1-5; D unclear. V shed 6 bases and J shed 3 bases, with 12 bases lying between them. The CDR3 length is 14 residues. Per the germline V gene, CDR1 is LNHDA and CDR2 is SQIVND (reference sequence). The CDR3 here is CASRSGLYNQPQHF. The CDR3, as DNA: TGTGCCAGTAGATCGGGCTTGTACAATCAGCCCCAGCATTTT. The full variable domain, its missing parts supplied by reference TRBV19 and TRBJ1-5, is DGGITQSPKYLFRKEGQNVTLSCEQNLNHDAMYWYRQDPGQGLRLIYYSQIVNDFQKGDIAEGYSVSREKKESFPLTVTSAQKNPTAFYLCASRSGLYNQPQHFGDGTRLSIL.

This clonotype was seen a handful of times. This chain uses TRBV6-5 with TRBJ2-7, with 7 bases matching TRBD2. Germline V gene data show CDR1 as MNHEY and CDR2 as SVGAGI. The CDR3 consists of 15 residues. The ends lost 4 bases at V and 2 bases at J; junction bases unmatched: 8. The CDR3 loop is CASSLSSGLTYEQYF. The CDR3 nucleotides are TGTGCCAGCAGTTTATCTAGCGGCTTAACCTACGAGCAGTACTTC.

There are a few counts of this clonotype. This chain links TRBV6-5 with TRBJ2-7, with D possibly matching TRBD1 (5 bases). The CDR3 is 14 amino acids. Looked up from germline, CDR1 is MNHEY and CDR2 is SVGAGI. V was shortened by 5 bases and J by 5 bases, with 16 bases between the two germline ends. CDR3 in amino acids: CASSKAGYRNEQYF. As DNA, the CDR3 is TGTGCCAGCAGTAAGGCAGGGTACAGGAACGAGCAGTACTTC.

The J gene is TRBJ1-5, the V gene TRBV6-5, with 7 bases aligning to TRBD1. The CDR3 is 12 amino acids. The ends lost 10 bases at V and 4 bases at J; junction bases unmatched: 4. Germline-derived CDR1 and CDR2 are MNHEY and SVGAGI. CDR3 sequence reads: CATRTGNQPQHF. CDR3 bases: TGTGCCACCCGGACAGGAAATCAGCCCCAGCATTTT.

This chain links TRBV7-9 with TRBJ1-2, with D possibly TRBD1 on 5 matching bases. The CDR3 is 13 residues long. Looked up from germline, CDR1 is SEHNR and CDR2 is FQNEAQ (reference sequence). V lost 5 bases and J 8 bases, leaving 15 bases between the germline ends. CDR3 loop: CASSPGTAGGYTF. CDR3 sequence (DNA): TGTGCCAGCAGCCCCGGGACCGCGGGGGGCTACACCTTC.

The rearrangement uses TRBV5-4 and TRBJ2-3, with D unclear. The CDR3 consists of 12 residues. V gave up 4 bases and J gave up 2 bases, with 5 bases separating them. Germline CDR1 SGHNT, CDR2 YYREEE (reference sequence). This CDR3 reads CASSADTDTQYF. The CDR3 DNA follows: TGTGCCAGCAGCGCCGACACAGATACGCAGTATTTT. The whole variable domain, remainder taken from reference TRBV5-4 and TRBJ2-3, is ETGVTQSPTHLIKTRGQQVTLRCSSQSGHNTVSWYQQALGQGPQFIFQYYREEENGRGNFPPRFSGLQFPNYSSELNVNALELDDSALYLCASSADTDTQYFGPGTRLTVL.

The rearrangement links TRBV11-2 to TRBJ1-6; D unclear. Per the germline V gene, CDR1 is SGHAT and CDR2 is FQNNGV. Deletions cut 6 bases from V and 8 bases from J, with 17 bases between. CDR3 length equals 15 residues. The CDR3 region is CASRGAGGSDSPLHF. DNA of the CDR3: TGTGCCAGCAGGGGAGCGGGTGGGTCGGATTCACCCCTCCACTTT.

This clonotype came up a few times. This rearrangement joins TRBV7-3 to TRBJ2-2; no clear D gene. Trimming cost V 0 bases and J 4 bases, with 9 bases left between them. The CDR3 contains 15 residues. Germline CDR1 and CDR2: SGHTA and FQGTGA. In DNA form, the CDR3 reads TGTGCCAGCAGCTTAACCGGGTCGGCCACCGGGGAGCTGTTTTTT. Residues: CASSLTGSATGELFF. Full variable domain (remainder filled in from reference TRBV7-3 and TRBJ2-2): GAGVSQTPSNKVTEKGKYVELRCDPISGHTALYWYRQSLGQGPEFLIYFQGTGAADDSGLPNDRFFAVRPEGSVSTLKIQRTERGDSAVYLCASSLTGSATGELFFGEGSRLTVL.

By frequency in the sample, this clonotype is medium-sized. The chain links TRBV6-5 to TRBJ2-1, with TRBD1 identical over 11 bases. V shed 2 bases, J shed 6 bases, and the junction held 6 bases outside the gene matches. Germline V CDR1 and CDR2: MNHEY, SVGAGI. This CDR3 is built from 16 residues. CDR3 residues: CASSYRSGTGGNEQFF. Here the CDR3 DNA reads TGTGCCAGCAGTTACCGTTCCGGGACAGGGGGCAATGAGCAGTTCTTC.